This T cell receptor (beta chain) was captured in a study of blood T cell repertoires in COVID-19. Overall study: Specimens from acute and convalescent COVID-19 originated in the United States, Italy and Spain. PBMCs, B-cell-depleted T cells, or T cells were the source of the cDNA or gDNA that made up the material.

Original analysis: Scientists estimated how many nucleated cells there were by amplifying reference gene primers. The repertoire was sequenced with immunoSEQ multiplex PCR; TCRdb's copy has only in-frame clones and lacks some. V and J calls and clone size follow that table, whereas D and trimming were derived from the DNA. The sample holds about 300,000 clones, roughly nine tenths seen once. Looked up from germline, CDR1 is KGHSH and CDR2 is LQKENI. The CDR3 is 17 residues long. V dropped 3 bases and J dropped 0 bases, with 15 bases sitting between them. This clone was seen once. In assigning cohorts, the study relied on participant-reported clinical history.

The V call is TRBV18, the J call TRBJ1-5, with D hard to call. Sequenced sample: PBMCs or T cells enriched from blood (not recorded which). This clonotype originated in a woman younger than 45 who had recovered from COVID-19. CDR3 protein: CASSPEDRVYSNQPQHF. The CDR3, as DNA: TGTGCCAGCTCACCGGAGGACCGGGTCTATAGCAATCAGCCCCAGCATTTT.